These T cell receptor beta chains were read from a single sample in a study of Ad26.COV2.S vaccination and SARS-CoV-2 variants. Sequencing was performed with immunoSEQ multiplex PCR; in TCRdb, only in-frame clones are kept and a portion is missing. The table has 350,000 to 500,000 clones, about nine tenths seen once; the top ten hold roughly 4%. The sequences come from peripheral blood, collected in a trial of Ad26.COV2.S vaccine versus placebo. The source of these receptors is a person aged 18-65 years who received the Ad26.COV2.S COVID-19 vaccine or a placebo. The CDR3 runs from the conserved cysteine through the conserved F or W. Fields, in order: V gene, D gene, J gene, clone size, CDR3 protein, CDR3 DNA. A D gene is named only where the DNA matches it firmly. Size is stated for part of the rows, as once, few or many counts, or as a class when the clone is expanded.

>TRBV11-2|TRBD2|TRBJ2-5|NA
CASSWSSGAVQETQYF
TGTGCCAGCAGCTGGTCTAGCGGGGCAGTACAAGAGACCCAGTACTTC
>TRBV12-3/TRBV12-4|NA|TRBJ2-5|NA
CASSLGLQETQYF
TGTGCCAGCAGTTTGGGCCTCCAGGAGACCCAGTACTTC
>TRBV25-1|TRBD1|TRBJ2-5|NA
CASSELQGARETQYF
TGTGCCAGCAGTGAGTTACAGGGGGCCAGGGAGACCCAGTACTTC
>TRBV5-5|TRBD1|TRBJ2-2|NA
CASSPTGPTPLTGELFF
TGTGCCAGCAGCCCGACAGGGCCTACGCCACTCACCGGGGAGCTGTTTTTT
>TRBV27|NA|TRBJ2-2|once
CASSYGAGELFF
TGTGCCAGCAGTTATGGGGCCGGGGAGCTGTTTTTT
>TRBV10-3|TRBD1|TRBJ2-7|NA
CAIRPGTVYEQYF
TGTGCCATCAGACCCGGGACAGTCTACGAGCAGTACTTC
>TRBV7-8|TRBD1|TRBJ2-3|once
CASSLVADRGEDTQYF
TGTGCCAGCAGCTTAGTTGCGGACAGGGGGGAAGATACGCAGTATTTT
>TRBV25-1|NA|TRBJ1-2|NA
CASSGGGAYGYTF
TGTGCCAGCAGTGGAGGGGGGGCCTATGGCTACACCTTC
>TRBV7-7|NA|TRBJ2-5|once
CASSLYEEETQYF
TGTGCTAGCAGCTTATACGAGGAAGAGACCCAGTACTTC
>TRBV12-2|NA|TRBJ1-4|NA
CASRPCTDSRNEKLFF
TGTGCAAGTCGCCCTTGCACGGACAGCCGAAATGAAAAACTGTTTTTT
>TRBV5-4|NA|TRBJ1-2|NA
CASSSPRGAGGYTF
TGTGCCAGCAGCTCCCCTCGGGGGGCTGGCGGGTACACCTTC